Below, 20 T cell receptor beta chains from the same sample are listed, as sequenced in a study of CD8+CD57+ T cells in acquired aplastic anemia. For CDR3 and TCR beta VDJ profiling, genomic DNA was the template used. TCRdb reanalysed the reads using MiXCR and keeps one entry per CDR3 protein. This table holds 86,000 or so distinct CDR3 sequences, approximately 46% found once. Sequencing was done on a sample of sorted CD4+, CD8+, or CD8+CD57+ T cells (not recorded which) from PBMCs. These receptors were taken from a human donor in good health, serving as a control.

On this clonotype: Germline is not matched at one junction end, which may reflect a read error. The chain links TRBV25-1 to TRBJ2-5; D possibly corresponds to TRBD2 (6 bases). The germline V gene has CDR1 MGHDK and CDR2 SYGVNS. The CDR3 length is 15 residues. The CDR3 sequence is CASSPEGTQTETQYF. DNA for the CDR3: TGCGCCAGCAGCCCGGAGGGGACCCAAACGGAGACCCAGTACTTC.

The J gene is TRBJ1-5, the V gene TRBV12-3 or TRBV12-4; TRBD1 might be the D (5 bases). V lost 5 bases to trimming and J lost 5 bases, with 13 bases between them. This CDR3 has 14 amino acids. The CDR3 DNA reads as TGTGCCAGCAGTGAAGAAGGGGCCCATCAGCCCCAGCATTTT. As protein: CASSEEGAHQPQHF.

This clonotype was found a few times. The V call is TRBV7-9, the J call TRBJ1-4; D unclear. The CDR3 sequence is 12 residues long. Trimming pared 3 bases from V and 5 bases from J, leaving 4 bases between. Germline V gene data show CDR1 as SEHNR and CDR2 as FQNEAQ (reference sequence). The CDR3 DNA sequence: TGTGCCAGCAGCTTCAACAATGAAAAACTGTTTTTT. This gives the protein CASSFNNEKLFF.

This chain connects TRBV6-2 or TRBV6-3 to TRBJ1-4, with a tentative D call TRBD1 (5 bases). The CDR3 has 14 amino acids. V dropped 2 bases and J dropped 4 bases, with 8 bases sitting between them. Germline V gene data show CDR1 as MNHEY and CDR2 as SVGEGT. CDR3 DNA: TGTGCCAGCAGTTACGGGGGTGGTAATGAAAAACTGTTTTTT. It is translated as CASSYGGGNEKLFF.

On this clonotype itself: A much larger clone lies one base from this, so it may be a read error. CDR3 amino acids: CAWEEGGCEQYF. In nucleotides, the CDR3 is TGTGCCTGGGAGGAGGGAGGTTGCGAGCAGTACTTC. This rearrangement joins TRBV30 to TRBJ2-7; TRBD2 is a possible D gene (6 bases). The CDR3 consists of 12 residues. From germline, CDR1 is GTSNPN and CDR2 SVGIG (reference sequence). V lost 5 bases and J 6 bases, leaving 14 bases between the germline ends.

Ten or more counts support this clonotype. The chain is built from TRBV5-1 and TRBJ2-7; no definite D call. Trimming took 7 bases from V and 3 from J, leaving 5 bases between them. The CDR3 covers 10 residues. Germline CDR1 and CDR2: SGHRS and YFSETQ. The CDR3 loop is CASPNYEQYF. CDR3 nucleotide sequence: TGCGCCAGCCCGAACTACGAGCAGTACTTC.

This clonotype was found many times. The junction does not match germline at one end; this may be a read error. The chain joins TRBV24-1 to TRBJ2-1, with 7 bases matching TRBD2. Germline CDR1 and CDR2: KGHDR and SFDVKD. This CDR3 spans 12 amino acids. CDR3 coding DNA: TGTGCCACCAGTGATAGCGGGGCCTTCATTAGCTTC. Amino acids: CATSDSGAFISF.

This sequence joins TRBV20-1 and TRBJ2-1; 7 bases line up with TRBD1. Germline V gene sequence: CDR1 DFQATT, CDR2 SNEGSKA (reference sequence). The V segment lost 6 bases and the J segment 7 bases; nucleotides outside the gene matches: 9. This CDR3 has 13 amino acids. CDR3 in amino acids: CSAHHTGVNEQFF. As DNA, the CDR3 is TGCAGTGCCCACCACACAGGGGTGAATGAGCAGTTCTTC.

This rearrangement joins TRBV28 to TRBJ1-3; D is uncertain. The germline V gene has CDR1 MDHEN and CDR2 SYDVKM. The CDR3 totals 14 residues. With 4 bases removed from V and 1 base from J, the gap between germline ends came to 8 bases. The CDR3 bases are TGTGCCAGCAGTTCCCAGGTATCTGGAAACACCATATATTTT. It translates to CASSSQVSGNTIYF.

The chain recombines TRBV15 with TRBJ1-2; D is uncertain. Germline assignment: CDR1 LNHNV and CDR2 YYDKDF (reference sequence). V dropped 6 bases and J dropped 4 bases, with 6 bases sitting between them. The CDR3 loop spans 11 amino acids. Here the CDR3 reads CATREGYGYTF. DNA for the CDR3: TGTGCCACCAGGGAAGGCTATGGCTACACCTTC.

The rearrangement uses TRBV5-7 and TRBJ1-5; D unresolved. TRBV5-7 is filed as an ORF, its function uncertain. This CDR3 has 15 amino acids. Trimming removed 2 bases from V and 2 bases from J, with 11 bases in between. CDR3 sequence reads: CASSLDGWGNQPQHF. CDR3 bases: TGTGCCAGCAGCTTAGACGGTTGGGGCAATCAGCCCCAGCATTTT.

Ten or more counts support this clonotype. The gene calls are TRBV30 and TRBJ1-2; D possibly corresponds to TRBD1 (6 bases). CDR1 and CDR2 from the germline V gene are GTSNPN and SVGIG (reference sequence). V lost 1 base and J lost 7, with 13 bases in between. The CDR3 sequence is 13 residues long. The DNA of the CDR3 is TGTGCCTGGAGTGATACCGCGGACAGTGGCTACACCTTC. It encodes CAWSDTADSGYTF.

This clonotype was observed a few times. The chain recombines TRBV5-4 with TRBJ2-7; 8 bases align to TRBD1. This CDR3 spans 13 amino acids. The ends lost 2 bases at V and 2 bases at J; junction bases unmatched: 0. Germline V lookup: CDR1 SGHNT, CDR2 YYREEE (reference sequence). The CDR3 spells CASSLQGAYEQYF. CDR3 DNA: TGTGCCAGCAGCTTACAGGGGGCCTACGAGCAGTACTTC.

This clonotype showed up just a few times. The gene calls are TRBV3-1 and TRBJ2-1; D call uncertain. Between the trimmed V and J ends, which lost 0 bases and 3 bases, there was a span of 12 bases. The CDR3 covers 16 residues. Germline V CDR1 and CDR2: LGHDT, YNNKEL (reference sequence). The CDR3 DNA reads as TGTGCCAGCAGCCAAGAGCTAGGTGACATCTACAATGAGCAGTTCTTC. Its translation is CASSQELGDIYNEQFF.

This clonotype showed up just once. This chain joins TRBV9 and TRBJ2-7, with D perhaps matching TRBD1 or TRBD2 (5 bases each). CDR3 length: 14 amino acids. V was trimmed by 5 bases and J by 2 bases, leaving 14 bases between them. CDR1 SGDLS and CDR2 YYNGEE come from the germline V gene. CDR3: CASSEGDGPYEQYF. CDR3 DNA sequence: TGTGCCAGCAGTGAAGGGGACGGACCCTACGAGCAGTACTTC.

This clonotype was observed many times. This sequence joins TRBV6-1 and TRBJ2-7; 8 bases align to TRBD1. CDR1 is MNHNS, CDR2 SASEGT, per germline. The CDR3 contains 14 residues. V was clipped by 2 bases and J by 3 bases; unmatched bases: 3. The CDR3 coding sequence is TGTGCCAGCAGTGAAATTGGGACAGGCTACGAGCAGTACTTC. Translation gives CASSEIGTGYEQYF.

This clonotype was detected ten times or more. CDR3 nucleotide sequence: TGTGCCATCAGTGACCAGGGGCAAGTCGAGCCCCAGCATTTT. Amino acids: CAISDQGQVEPQHF. The chain uses TRBV10-3 and TRBJ1-5, with a possible D match to TRBD1 (6 bases). From germline, CDR1 is ENHRY and CDR2 SYGVKD. Between the trimmed V and J ends, which lost 3 bases and 8 bases, there was a span of 14 bases. CDR3 size: 14 residues.

The chain employs TRBV7-2 and TRBJ2-7; D is perhaps TRBD1 or TRBD2 (5 bases each). The V gene's germline CDR1 is SGHTA and CDR2 FQGNSA. The ends were cut back, 6 bases at V and 8 bases at J, with 20 bases in the middle. The CDR3 extends over 14 amino acids. CDR3 sequence reads: CASSLDPEGRKQYV. The CDR3 nucleotides are TGTGCCAGCAGTTTGGACCCCGAGGGGCGGAAGCAGTACGTC.

The chain links TRBV20-1 to TRBJ2-3, with D possibly being TRBD2 (5 bases). V dropped 5 bases and J dropped 0 bases, with 12 bases sitting between them. CDR3 length: 14 amino acids. CDR1 is DFQATT and CDR2 is SNEGSKA in the germline V gene (reference sequence). The CDR3 spells CSADELGSTDTQYF. In nucleotides, the CDR3 is TGCAGTGCTGACGAACTAGGTAGCACAGATACGCAGTATTTT.

The table lists this clonotype with many counts. The chain joins TRBV19 to TRBJ1-2; D gene ambiguous. This CDR3 region has 14 residues. Germline loops: CDR1 LNHDA, CDR2 SQIVND (reference sequence). V gave up 7 bases and J gave up 10 bases, with 22 bases separating them. The CDR3 bases are TGTGCCAGTACCCTCTGGACTGGCCGTGATGACTACACCTTC. As protein: CASTLWTGRDDYTF.